Below are 32 T cell receptor beta chains sequenced from a single sample in a study of type 1 regulatory T cells. No antigen has been identified for these receptors. Each CDR3 protein is one row after TCRdb ran MiXCR on the reads. The table includes around 62,000 distinct CDR3 sequences, nearly 65% detected once. The specimen was cultured T cells, either the whole culture or a sorted T cell fraction (not recorded which). Subset indicated: Tr1-enriched cell product generated in vitro against host alloantigens. These receptors came from a human donor in good health.

Details on this clonotype: The CDR3 does not close with the conserved phenylalanine or tryptophan, likely indicating a read error. The genes are TRBV3-1 and TRBJ2-1, with D hard to call. Germline V CDR1 and CDR2: LGHDT, YNNKEL (reference sequence). This CDR3 spans 14 amino acids. The V and J ends lost 4 bases and 2 bases respectively, with 9 bases between them. This CDR3 is CASSPQRTYNEQFL. The DNA of the CDR3 is TGTGCCAGCAGCCCCCAGCGCACCTACAATGAGCAGTTCTTA.

The V and J genes are TRBV28 and TRBJ1-5; tentatively, D is TRBD1 (5 bases). Trimming stripped 5 bases from V and 0 bases from J, with 14 bases between. The CDR3 has 16 residues. Germline lookup yields CDR1 MDHEN and CDR2 SYDVKM. The CDR3 DNA is TGTGCCAGCAGTGCCCACCTCGGGGGTAGCAATCAGCCCCAGCATTTT. Encoded protein: CASSAHLGGSNQPQHF.

The chain uses TRBV9 and TRBJ2-3; no definite D call. Between the trimmed V and J ends, which lost 0 bases and 4 bases, there was a span of 12 bases. The CDR3 is made up of 15 amino acids. Germline V lookup: CDR1 SGDLS, CDR2 YYNGEE. CDR3 in DNA: TGTGCCAGCAGCGTAGCTACTGGGATGGCAGATACGCAGTATTTT. Its protein product is CASSVATGMADTQYF.

The CDR3 coding sequence is TGTGCCAGCTCACCGTTTTCCACTGGGGGCGTGATCACTGAAGCTTTCTTT. Translating gives CASSPFSTGGVITEAFF. V gene TRBV18 combines with J gene TRBJ1-1, with D possibly matching TRBD1 (6 bases). Germline-derived CDR1 and CDR2 are KGHSH and LQKENI. The CDR3 has 17 amino acids. Trimming removed 3 bases at V and 4 bases at J, with 21 bases between.

In this sample, this clonotype turned up a few times. The CDR3 DNA reads TGTGCCAGCGGCCAACCGGGACAGTGGCGAGAGACCCAGTACTTC. This translates into CASGQPGQWRETQYF. This rearrangement joins TRBV6-5 to TRBJ2-5; 7 bases are a match to TRBD1. V was clipped by 8 bases and J by 4 bases; unmatched bases: 13. Germline V lookup: CDR1 MNHEY, CDR2 SVGAGI. The CDR3 totals 15 residues.

Only a few counts were recorded for this clonotype. The chain joins TRBV2 to TRBJ2-4; 9 positions agree with TRBD2. This CDR3 is built from 16 residues. Trimming removed 8 bases from V and 0 bases from J; junction bases left unmatched: 8. The germline V gene encodes CDR1 SNHLY and CDR2 FYNNEI. The CDR3 DNA is TGTGCCAGCTCTTCAATAGCGGGGGTAGCCAAAAACATTCAGTACTTC. It translates to CASSSIAGVAKNIQYF. Based on the CDR3 plus reference TRBV2 and TRBJ2-4, the full variable domain is EPEVTQTPSHQVTQMGQEVILRCVPISNHLYFYWYRQILGQKVEFLVSFYNNEISEKSEIFDDQFSVERPDGSNFTLKIRSTKLEDSAMYFCASSSIAGVAKNIQYFGAGTRLSVL.

The chain links TRBV6-1 to TRBJ2-7; no reliable D call. The CDR3 is made up of 17 amino acids. The germline V gene encodes CDR1 MNHNS and CDR2 SASEGT. The V end was cut by 3 bases, the J end by 7 bases, with 25 bases between. CDR3 sequence: CASSDQAGRGSIGEQYF. DNA of the CDR3: TGTGCCAGCAGTGACCAGGCCGGCAGAGGTAGTATCGGAGAGCAGTACTTC.

J is TRBJ1-5 and V is TRBV27, with D possibly TRBD1 on 5 matching bases. The CDR3 extends over 16 amino acids. V was pared by 5 bases and J by 0 bases, with 14 bases between. The germline CDR1 and CDR2 sequences are MNHEY and SMNVEV (reference sequence). This chain's CDR3 is CASSPGGGNSNQPQHF. DNA of the CDR3: TGTGCCAGCAGTCCCGGCGGGGGGAATAGCAATCAGCCCCAGCATTTT.

The chain carries TRBV28 and TRBJ2-7; D perhaps matches TRBD2 (5 bases). The V end lost 6 bases, the J end lost 0 bases, and 12 bases lay between the germline ends. The CDR3 length is 14 residues. CDR1 is MDHEN and CDR2 is SYDVKM in the germline V gene. CDR3 residues: CASREAGNSYEQYF. CDR3 DNA: TGTGCCAGCAGAGAGGCGGGCAACTCCTACGAGCAGTACTTC.

CDR3 sequence (DNA): TGCGCCAGCAGCCCAGGGCAGGGCGGTGAAAAACTGTTTTTT. Protein: CASSPGQGGEKLFF. The chain couples TRBV5-1 to TRBJ1-4; a weak D match, TRBD1 (5 bases). V was pared by 4 bases and J by 7 bases, with 14 bases between. The CDR3 length is 14 residues. Germline lookup yields CDR1 SGHRS and CDR2 YFSETQ.

This clonotype showed up just a few times. The genes are TRBV27 and TRBJ2-3; either TRBD1 or TRBD2 may fit D (5 bases each). This CDR3 has 16 amino acids. V was pared by 2 bases and J by 4 bases, with 16 bases between. Germline V CDR1 and CDR2: MNHEY, SMNVEV (reference sequence). The CDR3 nucleotides read TGTGCCAGCAGTTTAGAGGGGAGAGGAAGGGCAGATACGCAGTATTTT. It codes for CASSLEGRGRADTQYF.

This rearrangement joins TRBV5-1 to TRBJ1-6, with D tentatively TRBD1 (5 bases). Trimming removed 4 bases at V and 8 bases at J, with 19 bases between. The CDR3 consists of 16 residues. Germline CDR1 is SGHRS and CDR2 is YFSETQ. The CDR3 protein is CASSRTFGAKDSPLHF. The CDR3 DNA reads as TGCGCCAGCAGCAGAACCTTCGGGGCCAAAGATTCACCCCTCCACTTT.

V and J are TRBV6-5 and TRBJ1-1; D not certain. Trimming cost V 0 bases and J 1 base, with 9 bases left between them. The germline V gene encodes CDR1 MNHEY and CDR2 SVGAGI. The length of the CDR3 is 15 residues. CDR3: CASSYSETGNTEAFF. The CDR3 coding sequence is TGTGCCAGCAGTTACTCAGAGACGGGGAACACTGAAGCTTTCTTT.

This clonotype came up a few times. The chain uses TRBV2 and TRBJ2-2; D tentatively fits TRBD1 or TRBD2 (6 bases each). The CDR3 length is 14 residues. The germline gives CDR1 SNHLY, CDR2 FYNNEI. V dropped 6 bases and J dropped 6 bases, with 14 bases sitting between them. This CDR3 reads CASSLEGGAGELFF. As DNA, the CDR3 is TGTGCCAGCAGCCTCGAGGGGGGCGCCGGGGAGCTGTTTTTT.

This clonotype showed up just once. J is TRBJ2-1 and V is TRBV29-1, with D perhaps matching TRBD1 (5 bases). This CDR3 spans 12 amino acids. CDR1 is SQVTM, CDR2 ANQGSEA, per germline. The V and J ends lost 3 bases and 15 bases respectively, with 18 bases between them. This chain's CDR3 is CSVDGANWDPFF. CDR3 coding DNA: TGCAGCGTTGATGGGGCCAACTGGGATCCGTTCTTC.

CDR3 nucleotides: TGTGCCAGCAGTTTATCAGCGACAGGGATTGAGACCCAGTACTTC. Encoded protein: CASSLSATGIETQYF. The V and J genes are TRBV27 and TRBJ2-5, with 7 bases lining up with TRBD1. V was pared by 0 bases and J by 5 bases, with 6 bases of the junction left unmatched. The CDR3 sequence is 15 residues long. CDR1 and CDR2 from the germline V gene are MNHEY and SMNVEV (reference sequence).

The chain has TRBV24-1 and TRBJ2-5, with a weak D call TRBD1 (6 bases). The V gene's germline CDR1 is KGHDR and CDR2 SFDVKD. V was clipped by 7 bases and J by 7 bases, with 12 bases between them. The CDR3 loop spans 12 amino acids. The CDR3 nucleotides are TGTGCCACCAGCACAGGGATAGGGACCCAGTACTTC. Its translation: CATSTGIGTQYF.

This clonotype was observed at least ten times. V is TRBV5-1 and J is TRBJ2-3; 8 bases match TRBD2. Losses at the gene ends were 4 bases for V and 4 bases for J; bases not matched to a gene: 14. Germline V gene lookup returns CDR1 SGHRS and CDR2 YFSETQ. The CDR3 has 17 amino acids. CDR3 in amino acids: CASSPSVGGRTADTQYF. The CDR3 DNA sequence: TGCGCCAGCAGCCCATCGGTCGGCGGGAGGACCGCAGATACGCAGTATTTT.

The rearrangement joins TRBV3-1 to TRBJ1-1; the D gene is possibly TRBD1 (6 bases). CDR3 size: 15 residues. Trimming stripped 1 base from V and 1 base from J, with 10 bases between. Germline CDR1 and CDR2: LGHDT and YNNKEL (reference sequence). The chain's CDR3 is CASSQGGARNTEAFF. Written as DNA, the CDR3 is TGTGCCAGCAGCCAAGGGGGGGCGAGGAACACTGAAGCTTTCTTT.

There are a few counts of this clonotype. This chain joins TRBV27 and TRBJ1-4; 8 bases are a match to TRBD1. CDR1 and CDR2 from the germline V gene are MNHEY and SMNVEV (reference sequence). After removal of 6 bases from V and 0 bases from J, the junction contained 18 bases not matched to a gene. CDR3 length: 20 amino acids. CDR3 amino acids: CASSSIRGRVGAPTNEKLFF. The CDR3 nucleotides read TGTGCCAGCAGCTCCATCAGGGGGCGAGTGGGTGCTCCAACTAATGAAAAACTGTTTTTT.

J is TRBJ1-1 and V is TRBV20-1, with 8 bases matching TRBD1. The CDR3 is 14 residues long. Germline trimming cut 6 bases from V and 2 bases from J; bases unmatched to any gene: 8. Germline assignment: CDR1 DFQATT and CDR2 SNEGSKA (reference sequence). CDR3: CSARQGLGNTEAFF. The CDR3 coding sequence is TGCAGTGCCCGACAGGGGCTTGGAAACACTGAAGCTTTCTTT.

This clonotype was found a few times. The chain is built from TRBV20-1 and TRBJ2-1; weak D call: TRBD2 (7 bases). Looked up from germline, CDR1 is DFQATT and CDR2 is SNEGSKA (reference sequence). The CDR3 is made up of 15 amino acids. In nucleotides, the CDR3 is TGCAGCGTCCCTTGGGGGGGGGGCCCCGGCAATGAGCAGTTCTTC. Its translation: CSVPWGGGPGNEQFF.

This chain links TRBV12-3 or TRBV12-4 with TRBJ1-2; D is possibly TRBD1 (5 bases). Trimming cost V 5 bases and J 8 bases, with 12 bases left between them. This CDR3 has 12 residues. The CDR3 nucleotides read TGTGCCAGCAGTGACGGGGCCGAGGGCTACACCTTC. Translated, it gives CASSDGAEGYTF.

The chain couples TRBV18 to TRBJ2-3, with D perhaps matching TRBD2 (5 bases). The CDR3 is 14 residues long. The germline gives CDR1 KGHSH, CDR2 LQKENI. The V and J ends lost 0 bases and 2 bases respectively, with 6 bases between them. The CDR3 nucleotides read TGTGCCAGCTCACCACCGGGAGCCACAGATACGCAGTATTTT. Protein product: CASSPPGATDTQYF.

The rearrangement links TRBV5-1 to TRBJ2-5; the match to TRBD2 covers 10 bases. Germline CDR1 SGHRS, CDR2 YFSETQ. J was trimmed by 5 bases and V by 6 bases; bases with no gene match: 10. The CDR3 contains 15 residues. The CDR3 spells CASILGTSEGETQYF. The CDR3 DNA reads TGCGCCAGCATCCTGGGGACTAGCGAAGGCGAGACCCAGTACTTC.

The rearrangement joins TRBV7-9 to TRBJ2-2, with 11 bases lining up with TRBD1. Germline CDR1 is SEHNR and CDR2 is FQNEAQ (reference sequence). Losses at the gene ends were 5 bases for V and 6 bases for J; bases not matched to a gene: 5. CDR3 length equals 15 residues. CDR3 bases: TGTGCCAGCAGCCCCGGGACAGGGGGTGCCGGGGAGCTGTTTTTT. Encoded protein: CASSPGTGGAGELFF.

The chain is built from TRBV20-1 and TRBJ1-5; D unclear. In germline, CDR1 is DFQATT, CDR2 SNEGSKA (reference sequence). V was shortened by 0 bases and J by 5 bases, with 11 bases between the two germline ends. This CDR3 is 14 amino acids long. The CDR3 here is CSAREARGHQPQHF. CDR3 nucleotides: TGCAGTGCTAGAGAGGCGAGAGGGCATCAGCCCCAGCATTTT.

The chain has TRBV10-3 and TRBJ2-7, with no clear D. The CDR3 loop spans 12 amino acids. Germline values: CDR1 ENHRY, CDR2 SYGVKD. V was pared by 9 bases and J by 4 bases, with 13 bases between. Here the CDR3 reads CAIKDGLYEQYF. CDR3 nucleotides: TGTGCCATAAAGGACGGCCTTTACGAGCAGTACTTC.

The chain has TRBV19 and TRBJ1-5; D remains unclear. This CDR3 region has 13 residues. The V end lost 3 bases, the J end lost 5 bases, and 8 bases lay between the germline ends. CDR1 and CDR2 (germline): LNHDA, SQIVND (reference sequence). The CDR3 region is CASSINFYQPQHF. For the CDR3, the DNA is TGTGCCAGTAGTATCAACTTTTATCAGCCCCAGCATTTT.

The chain couples TRBV10-3 to TRBJ2-1; 10 bases match TRBD2. Germline-derived CDR1 and CDR2 are ENHRY and SYGVKD. V trimming: 0 bases; J trimming: 6 bases; junction bases outside the gene matches: 5. CDR3 length: 16 residues. This CDR3 reads CAISESTSGTGNEQFF. The DNA of the CDR3 is TGTGCCATCAGTGAGTCTACTAGCGGGACCGGCAATGAGCAGTTCTTC.

The V and J genes are TRBV7-9 and TRBJ1-6, with 8 bases fitting TRBD1. This CDR3 is 15 amino acids long. Unmatched junction bases numbered 7, after V lost 5 bases and J lost 7 bases. From germline, CDR1 is SEHNR and CDR2 FQNEAQ (reference sequence). DNA of the CDR3: TGTGCCAGCAGCGAAGGACAGGGAACAAATTCACCCCTCCACTTT. Protein sequence: CASSEGQGTNSPLHF.

The CDR3 nucleotides are TGTGCCAGCAGCTTAGGTCTTAGCGGGAGTACAGATACGCAGTATTTT. This gives the protein CASSLGLSGSTDTQYF. The rearrangement uses TRBV7-7 and TRBJ2-3; TRBD2 matches at 9 bases. Losses at the gene ends were 1 base for V and 3 bases for J; bases not matched to a gene: 5. Germline CDR1 reads SSHAT; CDR2 reads FNYEAQ (reference sequence). The CDR3 is 16 residues long.